Each of the 23 T cell receptor beta chains below was sequenced from the same sample in a study of T cell changes during pregnancy in multiple sclerosis. The table came from immunoSEQ multiplex PCR; TCRdb's copy has only in-frame clones and leaves some out. Seen here are approximately 89,000 clones, around 93% observed once, and the top ten hold 2.5%. This specimen was peripheral blood, taken in the third trimester of pregnancy. The receptors derive from a female donor with multiple sclerosis, enrolled in a pregnancy study.

The chain links TRBV5-1 to TRBJ2-4; D possibly corresponds to TRBD2 (6 bases). V lost 5 bases, J lost 0 bases, and 15 bases lay in between. This CDR3 has 16 amino acids. Germline V CDR1 and CDR2: SGHRS, YFSETQ. The CDR3 region is CASREGSVLAKNIQYF. The CDR3, as DNA: TGCGCCAGCAGGGAGGGATCGGTTCTAGCCAAAAACATTCAGTACTTC. Complete variable domain (other parts from reference TRBV5-1 and TRBJ2-4): KAGVTQTPRYLIKTRGQQVTLSCSPISGHRSVSWYQQTPGQGLQFLFEYFSETQRNKGNFPGRFSGRQFSNSRSEMNVSTLELGDSALYLCASREGSVLAKNIQYFGAGTRLSVL.

The rearrangement links TRBV2 to TRBJ1-2, with TRBD1 matching 8 bases. The CDR3 runs to 20 residues. Losses at the gene ends were 6 bases for V and 6 bases for J; bases not matched to a gene: 27. Germline V gene lookup returns CDR1 SNHLY and CDR2 FYNNEI. CDR3 in amino acids: CASRSLSDPTGTGGGNGYTF. The CDR3 nucleotides are TGTGCCAGCAGATCTCTATCCGATCCCACTGGAACAGGGGGAGGGAATGGCTACACCTTC.

The chain combines TRBV2 with TRBJ2-1; 9 bases are a match to TRBD2. The junction had 3 bases not matched to a gene; V was cut back by 1 base and J by 8 bases. The length of the CDR3 is 14 residues. Germline CDR1 and CDR2: SNHLY and FYNNEI. DNA of the CDR3: TGTGCCAGCAGTGAAGGAGCGGGGGGAGATGAGCAGTTCTTC. Its translation is CASSEGAGGDEQFF.

This chain connects TRBV19 to TRBJ2-1; TRBD2 aligns across 11 bases. Germline CDR1 and CDR2: LNHDA and SQIVND (reference sequence). Trimming at V came to 7 bases and at J to 10 bases, leaving 12 bases not matched to a gene. CDR3 length equals 15 residues. The CDR3 loop reads CASTPGTSGSSEQFF. DNA of the CDR3: TGTGCCAGTACCCCCGGGACTAGCGGCTCCTCAGAGCAGTTCTTC.

The chain carries TRBV11-2 and TRBJ2-7; TRBD2 agrees at 12 bases. The length of the CDR3 is 15 residues. In germline, CDR1 is SGHAT, CDR2 FQNNGV. V was pared by 4 bases and J by 6 bases, with 7 bases of the junction left unmatched. The CDR3 reads CASSYDLAGGREQYF. CDR3 DNA sequence: TGTGCCAGCAGCTACGATCTAGCGGGGGGGCGCGAGCAGTACTTC.

The CDR3 sequence: CASSPGGYNEQFF. The CDR3 nucleotides are TGTGCCAGCAGTCCAGGGGGGTACAATGAGCAGTTCTTC. The chain joins TRBV6-6 to TRBJ2-1; a possible D gene is TRBD1 (7 bases). The V gene lost 5 bases and the J gene lost 4 bases, with 9 bases spanning the gap. CDR1 is MNHNY and CDR2 is SVGAGI in the germline V gene (reference sequence). This CDR3 spans 13 amino acids.

The J gene is TRBJ2-2, the V gene TRBV5-6; 10 nucleotides align to TRBD1. In germline, CDR1 is SGHDT, CDR2 YYEEEE. The V gene end was trimmed by 3 bases and the J gene end by 10 bases; junction bases not matched to a gene: 9. This CDR3 contains 15 residues. The CDR3 region is CASSYPGQGNEELFF. CDR3 nucleotides: TGTGCCAGCAGCTACCCGGGACAGGGGAATGAGGAGCTGTTTTTT. Complete variable domain (other parts from reference TRBV5-6 and TRBJ2-2): DAGVTQSPTHLIKTRGQQVTLRCSPKSGHDTVSWYQQALGQGPQFIFQYYEEEERQRGNFPDRFSGHQFPNYSSELNVNALLLGDSALYLCASSYPGQGNEELFFGEGSRLTVL.

The gene calls are TRBV11-3 and TRBJ2-1, with TRBD2 identical over 13 bases. From germline, CDR1 is SGHNT and CDR2 YENEEA. V shed 0 bases, J shed 5 bases, and the junction held 4 bases outside the gene matches. The CDR3 length is 17 residues. CDR3 residues: CASSLDPGLAGNNEQFF. CDR3 sequence (DNA): TGTGCCAGCAGCTTAGATCCGGGACTAGCGGGGAACAATGAGCAGTTCTTC.

V and J are TRBV10-3 and TRBJ1-1; the match to TRBD1 covers 9 bases. CDR1 is ENHRY, CDR2 SYGVKD, per germline. This CDR3 region has 12 residues. V lost 10 bases and J lost 4; bases outside the gene matches: 4. This CDR3 is CANRTGATEAFF. In DNA, the CDR3 is TGTGCCAACCGGACAGGGGCCACTGAAGCTTTCTTT.

The chain employs TRBV11-2 and TRBJ2-2; TRBD1 agrees at 9 bases. The CDR3 totals 15 residues. With 5 bases clipped from V and 5 bases from J, the junction kept 6 bases outside the gene matches. Germline V lookup: CDR1 SGHAT, CDR2 FQNNGV. For the CDR3, the DNA is TGTGCCAGCAGCCCTCGGACAGGGGTTACCGGGGAGCTGTTTTTT. This codes for CASSPRTGVTGELFF.

This chain joins TRBV30 and TRBJ1-1, with D tentatively TRBD1 (5 bases). The V gene's germline CDR1 is GTSNPN and CDR2 SVGIG (reference sequence). CDR3 length: 13 residues. The CDR3 spells CAGPGMSPTEAFF. The CDR3 nucleotides read TGTGCTGGTCCAGGGATGAGCCCCACTGAAGCTTTCTTT.

This clone was seen a single time. The chain has TRBV19 and TRBJ2-2; the D gene is possibly TRBD1 (6 bases). Germline-derived CDR1 and CDR2 are LNHDA and SQIVND (reference sequence). Trimming left V 3 bases short and J 5 bases short, with 13 bases between. This CDR3 is built from 15 residues. The CDR3 is CASSIFTGWTGELFF. The CDR3 DNA is TGTGCCAGTAGTATTTTTACAGGGTGGACCGGGGAGCTGTTTTTT.

The chain links TRBV27 to TRBJ1-1, with 8 bases matching TRBD1. CDR3 size: 15 residues. Germline V gene sequence: CDR1 MNHEY, CDR2 SMNVEV (reference sequence). Trimming took 4 bases from V and 1 from J; bases not matched to a gene: 5. CDR3 in amino acids: CASSSGGLGNTEAFF. CDR3 DNA sequence: TGTGCCAGCAGTTCAGGGGGCTTGGGGAACACTGAAGCTTTCTTT.

The chain joins TRBV7-9 to TRBJ1-1; 10 positions match TRBD1. This CDR3 has 15 amino acids. V shed 5 bases and J 3 bases; nucleotides not matched to a gene: 6. The V gene's germline CDR1 is SEHNR and CDR2 FQNEAQ (reference sequence). The CDR3 loop reads CASSPLTGGDTEAFF. The CDR3 bases are TGTGCCAGCAGCCCGTTGACAGGGGGCGACACTGAAGCTTTCTTT.

The chain has TRBV11-2 and TRBJ2-4; D might be TRBD2 (6 bases). The CDR3 runs to 14 residues. V lost 5 bases and J lost 5, with 13 bases in between. Germline CDR1 and CDR2: SGHAT and FQNNGV. CDR3 sequence (DNA): TGTGCCAGCAGCCCCGGGGGAACTGAAAACATTCAGTACTTC. Translating it yields CASSPGGTENIQYF.

This chain uses TRBV7-8 with TRBJ2-3, with 14 bases fitting TRBD2. V gave up 4 bases and J gave up 5 bases; unmatched junction bases: 2. Germline V gives CDR1 SGHVS, CDR2 FQNEAQ. This CDR3 spans 15 amino acids. Here the CDR3 DNA reads TGTGCCAGCAGCTCCGGACTAGCGGGGGGAGATACGCAGTATTTT. It encodes CASSSGLAGGDTQYF. The full variable domain, with the rest looked up from reference TRBV7-8 and TRBJ2-3, is GAGVSQSPRYKVAKRGQDVALRCDPISGHVSLFWYQQALGQGPEFLTYFQNEAQLDKSGLPSDRFFAERPEGSVSTLKIQRTQQEDSAVYLCASSSGLAGGDTQYFGPGTRLTVL.

The chain uses TRBV11-2 and TRBJ1-4; 8 bases match TRBD1. CDR3 length: 14 residues. Germline-derived CDR1 and CDR2 are SGHAT and FQNNGV. Trimming cost V 5 bases and J 6 bases; bases outside gene matches: 5. CDR3 sequence reads: CASSHGQGDEKLFF. The CDR3 nucleotides read TGTGCCAGCAGCCACGGACAGGGTGATGAAAAACTGTTTTTT.

The chain recombines TRBV2 with TRBJ2-7, with 8 bases aligning to TRBD1. With V trimmed by 7 bases and J by 6 bases, 11 bases remained unmatched. This CDR3 region has 14 residues. Germline assignment: CDR1 SNHLY and CDR2 FYNNEI. For the CDR3, the DNA is TGTGCCAGCAACCTTGACAGGGGTGAGAGCGAGCAGTACTTC. Protein product: CASNLDRGESEQYF.

This clone was observed once. This chain uses TRBV6-1 with TRBJ2-1; no clear D. Germline CDR1 reads MNHNS; CDR2 reads SASEGT. This CDR3 spans 12 amino acids. V gave up 9 bases and J gave up 7 bases, with 13 bases separating them. In DNA form, the CDR3 reads TGTGCCAGTACACCTTTTTATAATGAGCAGTTCTTC. Translating it yields CASTPFYNEQFF.

The CDR3 loop reads CASSVDQGREKLFF. The CDR3 DNA sequence: TGTGCCAGCAGCGTAGACCAGGGTCGGGAAAAACTGTTTTTT. The chain links TRBV9 to TRBJ1-4, with a possible D match to TRBD1 (5 bases). Germline V CDR1 and CDR2: SGDLS, YYNGEE. There are 14 residues in the CDR3. Trimming removed 0 bases at V and 8 bases at J, with 11 bases between.

The chain employs TRBV7-9 and TRBJ1-1; D is possibly TRBD1 (5 bases). Germline V CDR1 and CDR2: SEHNR, FQNEAQ (reference sequence). Trimming shortened V by 5 bases and J by 6 bases, and 22 bases separated the two germline ends. The CDR3 sequence is 16 residues long. In DNA, the CDR3 is TGTGCCAGCAGCCCCCGGCGGGGGGGAGACAGCCCTGAAGCTTTCTTT. It translates to CASSPRRGGDSPEAFF.

This clone is a singleton in its sample. V usage is TRBV27 and J usage is TRBJ2-7; a possible D gene is TRBD1 (5 bases). This CDR3 is built from 15 residues. Germline CDR1 and CDR2: MNHEY and SMNVEV (reference sequence). Trimming took off 3 bases at V and 5 bases at J, with 17 bases between the two ends. The CDR3 protein is CASSFQGRTYDEQYF. CDR3 DNA sequence: TGTGCCAGCAGTTTTCAGGGCAGAACTTACGACGAGCAGTACTTC.

V is TRBV19 and J is TRBJ2-1, with D perhaps TRBD1 (6 bases). CDR1 is LNHDA and CDR2 is SQIVND in the germline V gene (reference sequence). The ends were cut back, 7 bases at V and 4 bases at J, with 14 bases in the middle. The CDR3 consists of 14 residues. The CDR3 nucleotides are TGTGCCAGTAACCCCGGGACAAGTTACAATGAGCAGTTCTTC. Protein sequence: CASNPGTSYNEQFF.